This T cell receptor (beta chain) comes out of a study of T-cell reconstitution after alpha-beta-depleted transplantation in children. Findings and caveats of the study: The authors attributed T-cell counts and diversity one year after transplant mostly to newly produced T cells. Surviving recipient T cells and thymic progenitors underlay high day-60 TCRbeta diversity in some patients.

Trimming left V 7 bases short and J 5 bases short, with 11 bases between. This CDR3 is 13 amino acids long. CDR1 MNHEY and CDR2 SVGAGI come from the germline V gene. Unique molecular identifiers were built into the TCRbeta library. TCRdb processed the PCR reads anew with MiXCR; each CDR3 protein has one entry. The sample contains fewer than 350,000 distinct CDR3 sequences, about 9.4% of which appear only once. A word on this clonotype: Antigen specificity is unknown.

This rearrangement joins TRBV6-5 to TRBJ2-2; a weak D match, TRBD1 (6 bases). This sequence originates from a boy younger than two with acute myeloid leukemia, due to receive a stem cell transplant. The source material was PBMCs, sampled before TCRalphabeta/CD19-depleted stem cell transplant. This CDR3 reads CASNLGGTGELFF. In nucleotides, the CDR3 is TGTGCCAGCAATTTAGGGGGAACCGGGGAGCTGTTTTTT.